The 32 T cell receptor beta chains given below trace back to one sample, sequenced in a study of OX40 agonist ivuxolimab in advanced cancers. The repertoire was sequenced with immunoSEQ multiplex PCR; TCRdb's copy has only in-frame clones and lacks some. The sample carries about 60,000 clones, roughly 92% recorded once. The material was CD4+ or CD8+ T cells sorted from blood, obtained in a trial of the OX40 agonist ivuxolimab. These receptors all come from an adult with an advanced solid tumor such as melanoma, head and neck, liver or kidney cancer.

This clone was picked up one time. This rearrangement joins TRBV11-2 to TRBJ2-3; 8 bases map to TRBD1. The CDR3 length is 14 residues. The junction had 5 bases not matched to a gene; V was cut back by 3 bases and J by 6 bases. Per the germline V gene, CDR1 is SGHAT and CDR2 is FQNNGV. The CDR3 DNA follows: TGTGCCAGCAGCTTCAGGGGGCGAGACGATACGCAGTATTTT. It translates to CASSFRGRDDTQYF.

This chain connects TRBV7-9 to TRBJ1-2, with TRBD1 matching over 8 bases. Per germline, CDR1 SEHNR and CDR2 FQNEAQ (reference sequence). V shed 0 bases, J shed 6 bases, and the junction held 9 bases outside the gene matches. CDR3 length: 16 amino acids. The CDR3 nucleotides are TGTGCCAGCAGCTTAGCTCACGAGGGACAGGTACATGGCTACACCTTC. Its translation is CASSLAHEGQVHGYTF.

This chain joins TRBV9 and TRBJ2-5; 10 nucleotides agree with TRBD1. V shed 2 bases and J 4 bases; nucleotides not matched to a gene: 8. The CDR3 consists of 16 residues. CDR1 is SGDLS, CDR2 YYNGEE, per germline. CDR3 loop: CASSVTGTGAAETQYF. CDR3 DNA sequence: TGTGCCAGCAGCGTCACCGGGACAGGGGCGGCAGAGACCCAGTACTTC.

The rearrangement joins TRBV12-5 to TRBJ2-7, with D perhaps TRBD1 or TRBD2 (5 bases each). The germline gives CDR1 LGHNT, CDR2 FRNRAP. V was cut by 5 bases and J by 6 bases, with 23 bases left in between. The CDR3 is 16 residues long. CDR3 residues: CASGPVGVTRGAEQYF. The CDR3 DNA follows: TGTGCTAGTGGTCCCGTGGGGGTAACTAGGGGAGCCGAGCAGTACTTC.

The rearrangement uses TRBV27 and TRBJ1-1; tentative D call: TRBD1 (5 bases). This CDR3 comprises 14 residues. The germline gives CDR1 MNHEY, CDR2 SMNVEV (reference sequence). The germline V and J ends were trimmed by 3 bases and 0 bases, with 8 bases remaining between them. The CDR3 DNA reads TGTGCCAGCAGTTTCGGGGGAATGAACACTGAAGCTTTCTTT. Residues: CASSFGGMNTEAFF.

This chain joins TRBV4-3 and TRBJ2-7, with TRBD1 as a possible D gene (5 bases). Trimming removed 0 bases from V and 3 bases from J, with 12 bases in between. Germline V gives CDR1 LGHNA, CDR2 YSLEER. The CDR3 runs 15 residues. The DNA for the CDR3 is TGCGCCAGCAGCCAAGATAGCCAGGGTGGCTACGAGCAGTACTTC. This codes for CASSQDSQGGYEQYF.

The chain employs TRBV4-3 and TRBJ2-1; D call uncertain. V was pared by 4 bases and J by 9 bases, with 19 bases between. The CDR3 consists of 15 residues. The V gene's germline CDR1 is LGHNA and CDR2 YSLEER. The CDR3 loop reads CASSPYPERLGEQFF. Written as DNA, the CDR3 is TGCGCCAGCAGCCCCTACCCAGAAAGGTTGGGTGAGCAGTTCTTC.

The chain joins TRBV4-3 to TRBJ2-1, with 9 bases identical to TRBD1. J gave up 10 bases and V 0 bases, and 7 bases lay outside the gene matches. The CDR3 has 15 amino acids. The V gene's germline CDR1 is LGHNA and CDR2 YSLEER. CDR3: CASSQDWGTGWEQFF. In DNA form, the CDR3 reads TGCGCCAGCAGCCAAGATTGGGGGACAGGGTGGGAGCAGTTCTTC.

Note on this clone: The identical CDR3 is also encoded by other nucleotide sequences in the sample. J is TRBJ2-1 and V is TRBV9; 12 bases map to TRBD2. Per germline, CDR1 SGDLS and CDR2 YYNGEE. Trimming at V came to 4 bases and at J to 7 bases, leaving 3 bases not matched to a gene. The CDR3 is 14 residues long. The CDR3 sequence: CASSPGLAGNEQFF. Written as DNA, the CDR3 is TGTGCCAGCAGCCCAGGACTAGCGGGGAATGAGCAGTTCTTC.

As DNA, the CDR3 is TGTGCCACCAGCGCCCGGACTAGCGGGACCTCCTACAATGAGCAGTTCTTC. Its translation is CATSARTSGTSYNEQFF. The rearrangement joins TRBV15 to TRBJ2-1, with TRBD2 matching over 12 bases. CDR3 size: 17 residues. V trimming: 5 bases; J trimming: 0 bases; junction bases outside the gene matches: 5. The germline gives CDR1 LNHNV, CDR2 YYDKDF (reference sequence).

V is TRBV10-2 and J is TRBJ2-1; 8 nucleotides align to TRBD2. CDR1 WSHSY and CDR2 SAAADI come from the germline V gene. V was clipped by 7 bases and J by 0 bases; unmatched bases: 2. The CDR3 is 14 amino acids. The DNA of the CDR3 is TGCGCCAGCATCGGGGGGGGCTCCTACAATGAGCAGTTCTTC. Translating gives CASIGGGSYNEQFF.

This chain joins TRBV9 and TRBJ1-1; TRBD1 matches at 12 bases. Per germline, CDR1 SGDLS and CDR2 YYNGEE. The CDR3 totals 15 residues. Trimming removed 4 bases from V and 4 bases from J; junction bases left unmatched: 5. The CDR3 loop is CASSPGQGAPTEAFF. CDR3 bases: TGTGCCAGCAGCCCGGGACAGGGGGCGCCCACTGAAGCTTTCTTT.

The chain recombines TRBV6-6 with TRBJ2-7, with 7 bases lining up with TRBD2. The CDR3 has 15 residues. The junction had 4 bases not matched to a gene; V was cut back by 0 bases and J by 2 bases. Looked up from germline, CDR1 is MNHNY and CDR2 is SVGAGI (reference sequence). The CDR3 protein is CASSYSKSGTYEQYF. In nucleotides, the CDR3 is TGTGCCAGCAGTTACTCGAAGAGCGGGACCTACGAGCAGTACTTC.

The V and J genes are TRBV27 and TRBJ2-5; TRBD1 aligns across 7 bases. J gave up 5 bases and V 3 bases, and 3 bases lay outside the gene matches. Germline values: CDR1 MNHEY, CDR2 SMNVEV (reference sequence). The CDR3 runs to 13 residues. The CDR3 DNA is TGTGCCAGCAGTTTGCAGGGGGAGGAGACCCAGTACTTC. Amino acids: CASSLQGEETQYF.

Concerning this clone itself: Other DNA sequences in the same sample also yield this CDR3. The chain employs TRBV5-6 and TRBJ2-7; the match to TRBD1 covers 9 bases. Germline V gene data show CDR1 as SGHDT and CDR2 as YYEEEE. Germline trimming cut 0 bases from V and 2 bases from J; bases unmatched to any gene: 3. There are 15 residues in the CDR3. CDR3 in DNA: TGTGCCAGCAGCTTGGAGACAGGGGGACCCTACGAGCAGTACTTC. Protein product: CASSLETGGPYEQYF.

A remark on this clone: Other nucleotide sequences in the sample specify the same CDR3. The chain recombines TRBV9 with TRBJ2-1; D is possibly TRBD2 (7 bases). The CDR3 is 15 amino acids. V was clipped by 0 bases and J by 2 bases, with 9 bases between them. The germline V gene has CDR1 SGDLS and CDR2 YYNGEE. CDR3 in amino acids: CASSVGGGTYNEQFF. The DNA for the CDR3 is TGTGCCAGCAGCGTAGGGGGGGGCACCTACAATGAGCAGTTCTTC.

This clone showed up just once. J is TRBJ1-2 and V is TRBV10-3; D is ambiguous. The CDR3 is made up of 13 amino acids. Looked up from germline, CDR1 is ENHRY and CDR2 is SYGVKD. Trimming left V 8 bases short and J 8 bases short, with 18 bases between. In DNA, the CDR3 is TGTGCCATCGTGCGCTCGTTCGGGGAGGGCTACACCTTC. It codes for CAIVRSFGEGYTF.

This chain links TRBV19 with TRBJ2-7; D perhaps matches TRBD2 (5 bases). Trimming stripped 2 bases from V and 1 base from J, with 12 bases between. CDR3 length: 15 amino acids. Per the germline V gene, CDR1 is LNHDA and CDR2 is SQIVND (reference sequence). This CDR3 reads CASSINSRASYEQYF. In DNA, the CDR3 is TGTGCCAGTAGTATAAATTCGAGGGCTTCCTACGAGCAGTACTTC.

J is TRBJ1-2 and V is TRBV29-1; no reliable D call. The ends were cut back, 2 bases at V and 3 bases at J, with 19 bases in the middle. This CDR3 is built from 16 residues. Germline V gives CDR1 SQVTM, CDR2 ANQGSEA. For the CDR3, the DNA is TGCAGCGTTGAAAAGTTGGCAACCGGAGAGGACTATGGCTACACCTTC. This gives the protein CSVEKLATGEDYGYTF.

The CDR3 coding sequence is TGCGCCAGCAGTCCAGGGACAGTTAGCAATCAGCCCCAGCATTTT. It is translated as CASSPGTVSNQPQHF. The rearrangement uses TRBV10-2 and TRBJ1-5; 7 bases line up with TRBD1. Germline lookup yields CDR1 WSHSY and CDR2 SAAADI. This CDR3 has 15 amino acids. Losses at the gene ends were 5 bases for V and 0 bases for J; bases not matched to a gene: 4.

The rearrangement links TRBV7-9 to TRBJ2-2; 13 bases match TRBD2. The CDR3 has 15 residues. V gave up 5 bases and J gave up 8 bases; unmatched junction bases: 5. Germline V gives CDR1 SEHNR, CDR2 FQNEAQ (reference sequence). For the CDR3, the DNA is TGTGCCAGCAGCCCGCGGACTAGCGGGAGAGGGGAGCTGTTTTTT. Encoded protein: CASSPRTSGRGELFF.

The chain employs TRBV9 and TRBJ2-5, with D possibly TRBD1 on 8 matching bases. Trimming pared 6 bases from V and 3 bases from J, leaving 27 bases between. Germline values: CDR1 SGDLS, CDR2 YYNGEE. The CDR3 is 18 residues long. CDR3 nucleotides: TGTGCCAGCACTCGGGGAGGGGCAGGGGGCTTCTCAAAAGAGACCCAGTACTTC. This codes for CASTRGGAGGFSKETQYF.

This chain links TRBV5-4 with TRBJ2-1; 9 nucleotides align to TRBD2. Trimming took 2 bases from V and 9 from J; bases not matched to a gene: 6. Per germline, CDR1 SGHNT and CDR2 YYREEE (reference sequence). This CDR3 spans 14 amino acids. The CDR3 nucleotides read TGTGCCAGCAGCTTTAGCGGGAGTTCTCTTGAGCAGTTCTTC. This encodes CASSFSGSSLEQFF.

V and J are TRBV28 and TRBJ1-1; D not resolved. V lost 2 bases, J lost 1 base, and 5 bases lay in between. The CDR3 sequence is 13 residues long. Germline assignment: CDR1 MDHEN and CDR2 SYDVKM. CDR3 in amino acids: CASSLMGNTEAFF. The CDR3 region has the DNA TGTGCCAGCAGTTTAATGGGGAACACTGAAGCTTTCTTT.

This chain links TRBV27 with TRBJ2-7, with TRBD1 matching 7 bases. Trimming removed 2 bases from V and 2 bases from J; junction bases left unmatched: 12. This CDR3 comprises 17 residues. Germline CDR1 is MNHEY and CDR2 is SMNVEV (reference sequence). CDR3 nucleotide sequence: TGTGCCAGCAGTTTACACTCACCGGGACAGAGTCCCTACGAGCAGTACTTC. Translation: CASSLHSPGQSPYEQYF.

This clone was seen more than once but under ten times. This chain joins TRBV7-8 and TRBJ2-2; 8 bases are a match to TRBD2. The CDR3 sequence is 18 residues long. The V gene end was trimmed by 1 base and the J gene end by 5 bases; junction bases not matched to a gene: 12. CDR1 and CDR2 from the germline V gene are SGHVS and FQNEAQ. As DNA, the CDR3 is TGTGCCAGCAGCTTAGTGGGGGGAACTAGCGGAGCAACCGGGGAGCTGTTTTTT. Translation: CASSLVGGTSGATGELFF.

This clone was seen once. The rearrangement uses TRBV10-1 and TRBJ2-1; perhaps D is TRBD1 or TRBD2 (5 bases each). The CDR3 is 11 amino acids. CDR1 and CDR2 from the germline V gene are WNHNN and SYGVQD (reference sequence). Trimming stripped 10 bases from V and 9 bases from J, with 13 bases between. CDR3 amino acids: CATSLGTEQFF. CDR3 sequence (DNA): TGCGCCACCTCTTTGGGGACTGAGCAGTTCTTC.

This clone was seen more than once but under ten times. This chain uses TRBV28 with TRBJ1-1; D remains ambiguous. Germline CDR1 and CDR2: MDHEN and SYDVKM. CDR3 length: 13 residues. Deletions cut 8 bases from V and 0 bases from J, with 10 bases between. The CDR3 region is CASVARMNTEAFF. For the CDR3, the DNA is TGTGCCAGCGTTGCAAGGATGAACACTGAAGCTTTCTTT.

The chain uses TRBV9 and TRBJ2-7, with 7 bases fitting TRBD1. Germline CDR1 is SGDLS and CDR2 is YYNGEE. The CDR3 loop spans 15 amino acids. V shed 5 bases, J shed 0 bases, and the junction held 8 bases outside the gene matches. CDR3: CASSRGGDSSYEQYF. The CDR3 bases are TGTGCCAGCAGTCGGGGTGGGGACAGCTCCTACGAGCAGTACTTC.

The DNA for the CDR3 is TGTGCCAGCAGCTTAAGAGGCCGATACACAGATACGCAGTATTTT. This encodes CASSLRGRYTDTQYF. The rearrangement joins TRBV7-8 to TRBJ2-3; no reliable D call. CDR1 is SGHVS and CDR2 is FQNEAQ in the germline V gene. V shed 2 bases and J shed 2 bases, with 11 bases lying between them. CDR3 length: 15 amino acids.

The gene calls are TRBV28 and TRBJ1-2, with TRBD1 as a possible D gene (5 bases). Deletions cut 4 bases from V and 4 bases from J, with 22 bases between. This CDR3 is 17 amino acids long. Germline loops: CDR1 MDHEN, CDR2 SYDVKM. This CDR3 reads CASSSGFETETPYGYTF. CDR3 sequence (DNA): TGTGCCAGCAGTTCAGGCTTCGAGACAGAGACCCCCTATGGCTACACCTTC.

This sequence joins TRBV27 and TRBJ2-7; D may match TRBD1 or TRBD2 (7 bases each). Germline V gives CDR1 MNHEY, CDR2 SMNVEV (reference sequence). The CDR3 is made up of 14 amino acids. Trimming stripped 0 bases from V and 4 bases from J, with 10 bases between. The CDR3 DNA follows: TGTGCCAGCAGTTTATCCAGGGGGGGTTACGAGCAGTACTTC. The encoded protein is CASSLSRGGYEQYF.